This paragraph reports one T cell receptor beta chain. Antigen unknown. The sample comes from a study of cytomegalovirus exposure and HLA in healthy donors. Study-wide results and caveats: A later analysis associated 16,951 TCR beta sequences with HLA alleles at a 0.05 false discovery rate.

Amplification used 60 Vbeta primers and 13 Jbeta primers. Profiled with immunoSEQ multiplex PCR; TCRdb holds only in-frame clones, not every one. This sample yields some 160,000 clones, of which roughly 65% are seen a single time; approximately 4.2% belongs to the top ten. This CDR3 region has 16 residues. Trimming took 3 bases from V and 8 from J; bases not matched to a gene: 9. The V gene's germline CDR1 is SGHDT and CDR2 YYEEEE. The rearrangement uses TRBV5-6 and TRBJ1-6, with 9 bases lining up with TRBD1. Sequencing was done on a sample of PBMCs. The TCR comes from a man aged 60 to 75 in good health and CMV-seronegative. CDR3: CASSYWTGEGDSPLHF. For the CDR3, the DNA is TGTGCCAGCAGCTATTGGACAGGGGAGGGAGATTCACCCCTCCACTTT.